This T cell receptor (beta chain) was obtained from a study of shared clonotypes between healthy human individuals (dated by TCRdb to between 2020 and 2021). About the investigation overall: The cohort included three men and two women between 18 and 49 years of age. Per donor, three plates each were used for CD4 naive and CD4 memory, two for CD8 naive, and one for CD8 memory. To increase sequencing depth and limit assay-specific biases, different laboratories used diverse techniques to prepare libraries and sequence TCR repertoires. Each donor's leukapheresis produced roughly between roughly 0.9 and 8.9 billion PBMCs. Blood TCR repertoires of roughly 5 healthy adults were deeply sequenced to estimate repertoire size and the extent of clonotype sharing between individuals.

General conclusions and limits of the study: The small number of donors limited the genetic and exposure-history diversity represented. Sharing across several donors was observed for around 5% of naive CD4, less than 4% of naive CD8, around 2.5% of memory CD4, and about 0.38% of memory CD8 clonotypes. Compared with non-shared clonotypes, clonotypes shared by all four sorted-subset donors had higher generation probabilities. Only blood was sampled, and tissue TCR repertoires likely differ from those in blood. Naive subsets generally had larger estimated clonotype richness than memory subsets. Pairwise subsampling led to the expectation that sequencing depth would affect the degree of clonotype sharing among donors. Incomplete sequencing was indicated by rarefaction of sorted-subset datasets, despite the large sequencing depth.

For the CD8 naive samples, CD45RO-negative cells were positively selected for CCR7, yielding a CD45RA+CCR7+ population from which TemRA cells were excluded. The donors were healthy, HIV-negative adults who had no recently reported acute infections or vaccinations. All donors were Caucasian adults living in Nashville, Tennessee, USA. Blood was obtained by leukapheresis, after which PBMCs were separated by Ficoll-Histopaque density gradient centrifugation and cryopreserved in liquid nitrogen vapor phase. Analytical flow cytometry was used to check the purity and quantity of every magnetically sorted T cell population. From each sorted fraction, genomic DNA was isolated and quantified by UV absorbance on a Nanodrop 2000c. Using the deep immunoSEQ assay, multiplex PCR amplified TCR CDR3 regions from genomic DNA. Extracted genomic DNA from each cell subset was spread evenly across all wells of several immunoSEQ 96-well plates, with each plate serving as a replicate. For sorted subsets, roughly 200 ng genomic DNA, equal to some 28,000 T cell genomes, was loaded into each replicate PCR. The purified libraries were quantified using a Qubit 3.0 fluorometer, sized with a Bioanalyzer 2100, and then quantified again using the KAPA Library Quantification kit. Each immunoSEQ 96-well plate was sequenced on its own single-read 150-cycle Illumina NextSeq 550 flow cell. For the original study's pipeline: Because the immunoSEQ output included only junctional sequences and no quality scores, the filtering could not be the same as the filtering used for full-length reads. To assign V/J genes and CDR3, sequences were annotated using PyIR, a Python wrapper for IgBLAST v1.9, with IMGT germline references. Reads were removed for weak V/J assignments (E-value above 1e-6), missing CDR3, stop codons, out-of-frame junctions, or ambiguous translated residues. V3J clonotypes were defined as sequences sharing the same inferred V gene, J gene, and CDR3 amino acid sequence. Percentage overlap between repertoires was computed as shared unique clonotypes divided by the size of the smaller repertoire. Richness of each repertoire was evaluated using RTK rarefaction, the Chao1 estimator, and Recon v2.1 estimates of unobserved clonotypes. Generation probabilities were computed with OLGA for all TCRbeta clonotypes obtained by the gDNA method from four donors. Here the immuneACCESS table is served through TCRdb, limited to in-frame sequences with V and J called. Missing clones are a known gap in these copies; in checked studies unresolved V genes cover under half, and the rest lacks a known reason. The V and J calls and the clone size are those of that table, but D and trimming were determined from the DNA. Here the sample has roughly 550,000 clones; 95% to 96% occur a single time. The ten largest clones capture about 0.11% of the sample.

As regards this clone: The specificity of this receptor is unknown. Qualities for individual bases were not recorded, and no much larger clone is one base off. This sample also contains other DNA sequences that code for the same CDR3.

Deletion took 2 bases off V and 0 bases off J, with a span of 4 bases between the germline ends. The germline V gene supplies CDR1 MNHEY and CDR2 SVGAGI. The CDR3, cysteine through phenylalanine, is 13 amino acids long. The sequence is cut down to CDR3 DNA, 39 bases in frame from base 1. Sequences were obtained from naive CD8+ T cells sorted from blood. The intended sense of this specimen's cell subset or site label: CD45RA+CCR7+. The receptor was derived from a woman in her 30s in good health. This chain is built from TRBV6-5 and TRBJ1-1; no D gene call is confident. For the CDR3, the sequence is CASSYQVNTEAFF. The bases are TGTGCCAGCAGTTACCAAGTGAACACTGAAGCTTTCTTT.